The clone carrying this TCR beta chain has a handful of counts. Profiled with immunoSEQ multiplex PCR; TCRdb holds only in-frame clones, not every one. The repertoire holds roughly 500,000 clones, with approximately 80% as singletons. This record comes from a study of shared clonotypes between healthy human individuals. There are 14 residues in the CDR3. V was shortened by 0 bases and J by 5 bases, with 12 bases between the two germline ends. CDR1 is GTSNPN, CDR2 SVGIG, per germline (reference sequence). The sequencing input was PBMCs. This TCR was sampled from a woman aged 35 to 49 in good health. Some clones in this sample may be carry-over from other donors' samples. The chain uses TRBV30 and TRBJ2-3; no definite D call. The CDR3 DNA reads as TGTGCCTGGAGTGTGGGCACCAAAGGAGATACGCAGTATTTT. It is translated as CAWSVGTKGDTQYF.